The 31 T cell receptor beta chains reported below all come from one sample, sequenced in a study of blood T cell repertoires in COVID-19. Clones were sequenced by immunoSEQ multiplex PCR, and TCRdb holds only the in-frame ones, with some missing. This table holds around 300,000 clones, around 83% found once. The sample comprised peripheral blood. Receptor source: a man aged 25-45 years with active or convalescent COVID-19.

CDR3 amino acids: CASSYEPNQPQHF. DNA for the CDR3: TGTGCCAGCAGCTATGAGCCGAATCAGCCCCAGCATTTT. The chain joins TRBV7-2 to TRBJ1-5; no clear D. Germline CDR1 SGHTA, CDR2 FQGNSA. CDR3 length: 13 residues. The ends were cut back, 4 bases at V and 4 bases at J, with 8 bases in the middle.

With respect to this clone: At one end the junction does not follow the germline gene, possibly because of a read error. This chain connects TRBV5-4 to TRBJ2-3, with 10 bases lining up with TRBD2. The CDR3 runs to 17 residues. CDR1 and CDR2 from the germline V gene are SGHNT and YYREEE (reference sequence). The CDR3 DNA reads as TGTGCCAGCAGCTTGGAGGGGGCTAGCGGGAGCAAAGATACGCAGTATTTT. It codes for CASSLEGASGSKDTQYF. The full variable domain, completed using reference TRBV5-4 and TRBJ2-3, is ETGVTQSPTHLIKTRGQQVTLRCSSQSGHNTVSWYQQALGQGPQFIFQYYREEENGRGNFPPRFSGLQFPNYSSELNVNALELDDSALYLCASSLEGASGSKDTQYFGPGTRLTVL.

The genes are TRBV2 and TRBJ2-5, with a tentative D call TRBD1 (5 bases). The V and J ends lost 6 bases and 4 bases respectively, with 6 bases between them. Per germline, CDR1 SNHLY and CDR2 FYNNEI. This CDR3 is 11 amino acids long. CDR3 protein: CASRRGETQYF. CDR3 nucleotides: TGTGCCAGCAGAAGGGGAGAGACCCAGTACTTC.

The chain links TRBV7-8 to TRBJ2-3; 11 nucleotides match TRBD2. The CDR3 is 16 amino acids. Germline CDR1 is SGHVS and CDR2 is FQNEAQ. Losses at the gene ends were 5 bases for V and 2 bases for J; bases not matched to a gene: 6. CDR3 DNA sequence: TGTGCCAGCAGCCGCAGACTAGCGGGATTCACAGATACGCAGTATTTT. Amino acid sequence: CASSRRLAGFTDTQYF.

The chain's CDR3 is CASSPGGYEQYF. The CDR3 region has the DNA TGTGCCAGCAGTCCCGGGGGCTACGAGCAGTACTTC. The chain combines TRBV27 with TRBJ2-7, with a possible D match to TRBD2 (6 bases). The CDR3 is 12 residues long. CDR1 is MNHEY and CDR2 is SMNVEV in the germline V gene (reference sequence). The germline V and J ends were trimmed by 5 bases and 3 bases, with 8 bases remaining between them.

The DNA of the CDR3 is TGTGCCAGCAGCTTGGCTGGGCTCCAAGAGACCCAGTACTTC. Translating gives CASSLAGLQETQYF. The V gene is TRBV5-4, the J gene TRBJ2-5; D unresolved. The CDR3 has 14 residues. V was trimmed by 0 bases and J by 1 base, leaving 7 bases between them. The germline CDR1 and CDR2 sequences are SGHNT and YYREEE (reference sequence).

Of note for this clone: One junction end does not reproduce the germline sequence, and a read error may be involved. The chain recombines TRBV7-9 with TRBJ1-2, with D possibly TRBD1 on 6 matching bases. CDR3 length equals 12 residues. The germline V gene encodes CDR1 SEHNR and CDR2 FQNEAQ (reference sequence). CDR3 loop: CASSPQSPTGPF. The CDR3 DNA is TGTGCCAGCAGCCCCCAATCCCCCACAGGGCCCTTC.

As for this clone: Other DNA sequences within the sample encode an identical CDR3. The chain uses TRBV11-2 and TRBJ2-3; maybe TRBD1 (7 bases). This CDR3 is built from 14 residues. Deletions cut 0 bases from V and 6 bases from J, with 10 bases between. The germline V gene encodes CDR1 SGHAT and CDR2 FQNNGV. In DNA form, the CDR3 reads TGTGCCAGCAGCTTAGACAGGGGGGTCGATACGCAGTATTTT. Its translation is CASSLDRGVDTQYF.

This rearrangement joins TRBV7-3 to TRBJ2-3, with TRBD2 identical over 11 bases. J gave up 0 bases and V 5 bases, and 7 bases lay outside the gene matches. Looked up from germline, CDR1 is SGHTA and CDR2 is FQGTGA. CDR3 size: 17 residues. The CDR3, as DNA: TGTGCCAGCAGCAGAACCCGGACTAGCGGGAGCACAGATACGCAGTATTTT. Its protein product is CASSRTRTSGSTDTQYF.

This clone was counted once. The rearrangement joins TRBV9 to TRBJ1-3, with D possibly being TRBD1 (6 bases). Trimming cost V 6 bases and J 4 bases, with 11 bases left between them. The CDR3 loop spans 13 amino acids. CDR1 and CDR2 (germline): SGDLS, YYNGEE. The CDR3 sequence: CASKRGSGNTIYF. The CDR3 region has the DNA TGTGCCAGCAAGAGGGGGTCCGGAAACACCATATATTTT.

This clone was counted a single time. The chain carries TRBV7-2 and TRBJ2-1; TRBD1 aligns across 7 bases. CDR3 size: 14 residues. Per germline, CDR1 SGHTA and CDR2 FQGNSA. V lost 3 bases to trimming and J lost 3 bases; unmatched junction nucleotides: 2. CDR3 in amino acids: CASSLGQNYNEQFF. CDR3 DNA: TGTGCCAGCAGCTTGGGACAGAACTACAATGAGCAGTTCTTC.

The V call is TRBV9, the J call TRBJ2-3; tentatively, D is TRBD2 (5 bases). The V end was cut by 4 bases, the J end by 4 bases, with 19 bases between. The germline V gene has CDR1 SGDLS and CDR2 YYNGEE. The CDR3 covers 16 residues. CDR3: CASSPRLLASADTQYF. The CDR3 nucleotides read TGTGCCAGCAGCCCCCGTTTGTTAGCGAGCGCAGATACGCAGTATTTT.

The genes are TRBV19 and TRBJ1-4; D may be TRBD1 (6 bases). The CDR3 length is 14 residues. Germline V CDR1 and CDR2: LNHDA, SQIVND (reference sequence). V was trimmed by 3 bases and J by 3 bases, leaving 8 bases between them. CDR3 sequence reads: CASSMTGSNEKLFF. The DNA of the CDR3 is TGTGCCAGTAGTATGACAGGTTCTAATGAAAAACTGTTTTTT.

This chain uses TRBV6-5 with TRBJ2-3; possibly TRBD1 for D (6 bases). The V end lost 5 bases, the J end lost 2 bases, and 14 bases lay between the germline ends. CDR1 is MNHEY, CDR2 SVGAGI, per germline. CDR3 length equals 15 residues. The CDR3 bases are TGTGCCAGCAGTACTCTCAGGGGATACACAGATACGCAGTATTTT. Its translation: CASSTLRGYTDTQYF.

This clone is a singleton in its sample. This chain joins TRBV19 and TRBJ1-4; D might be TRBD1 (5 bases). With 5 bases removed from V and 3 bases from J, the gap between germline ends came to 10 bases. The germline gives CDR1 LNHDA, CDR2 SQIVND (reference sequence). This CDR3 has 14 amino acids. The CDR3 region is CASSQRTPNEKLFF. In DNA, the CDR3 is TGTGCCAGTAGTCAACGGACACCTAATGAAAAACTGTTTTTT.

The chain recombines TRBV9 with TRBJ2-5; 10 bases match TRBD1. Per germline, CDR1 SGDLS and CDR2 YYNGEE. This CDR3 is 13 amino acids long. V lost 5 bases and J lost 4; bases outside the gene matches: 2. The CDR3 DNA sequence: TGTGCCAGCAGTGGGACAGGGGTAGAGACCCAGTACTTC. Its translation is CASSGTGVETQYF. The full variable domain, its missing parts supplied by reference TRBV9 and TRBJ2-5, is DSGVTQTPKHLITATGQRVTLRCSPRSGDLSVYWYQQSLDQGLQFLIQYYNGEERAKGNILERFSAQQFPDLHSELNLSSLELGDSALYFCASSGTGVETQYFGPGTRLLVL.

The gene calls are TRBV5-6 and TRBJ2-7, with 13 bases that match TRBD2. The V gene's germline CDR1 is SGHDT and CDR2 YYEEEE. Unmatched junction bases numbered 2, after V lost 0 bases and J lost 2 bases. CDR3 length equals 16 residues. The CDR3 loop reads CASSLVGTSGAYEQYF. CDR3 nucleotides: TGTGCCAGCAGCTTGGTCGGGACTAGCGGGGCCTACGAGCAGTACTTC.

The chain has TRBV7-6 and TRBJ2-1; 11 bases match TRBD2. The CDR3 contains 16 residues. J was trimmed by 7 bases and V by 2 bases; bases with no gene match: 7. The germline V gene encodes CDR1 SGHVS and CDR2 FNYEAQ. CDR3 residues: CASSLLLAGGVNEQFF. The CDR3 bases are TGTGCCAGCAGCTTACTCCTAGCGGGAGGAGTGAATGAGCAGTTCTTC.

The chain uses TRBV18 and TRBJ2-3; weak D call: TRBD2 (5 bases). Germline-derived CDR1 and CDR2 are KGHSH and LQKENI. CDR3 length equals 15 residues. The V and J ends lost 6 bases and 0 bases respectively, with 13 bases between them. The CDR3 DNA reads TGTGCCAGCTCCGTGACGGGAAGGAGCACAGATACGCAGTATTTT. This gives the protein CASSVTGRSTDTQYF.

The chain has TRBV3-1 (or the pseudogene TRBV3-2) and TRBJ2-1; D might be TRBD2 (6 bases). V gave up 8 bases and J gave up 8 bases, with 10 bases separating them. This CDR3 comprises 11 residues. The germline gives CDR1 LGHDT, CDR2 YNNKEL (reference sequence). CDR3 nucleotides: TGTGCCAGCCGCGGGGTGGATGAGCAGTTCTTC. This encodes CASRGVDEQFF.

The chain is built from TRBV5-1 and TRBJ1-4; TRBD1 might be the D (5 bases). This CDR3 region has 16 residues. Germline loops: CDR1 SGHRS, CDR2 YFSETQ. Trimming took off 4 bases at V and 0 bases at J, with 13 bases between the two ends. The CDR3 loop is CASSPRSGSTNEKLFF. DNA for the CDR3: TGCGCCAGCAGCCCTCGTTCAGGGTCAACTAATGAAAAACTGTTTTTT.

The rearrangement joins TRBV2 to TRBJ1-4; perhaps TRBD1 as D (5 bases). The V end lost 5 bases, the J end lost 4 bases, and 11 bases lay between the germline ends. Looked up from germline, CDR1 is SNHLY and CDR2 is FYNNEI. This CDR3 is built from 14 residues. The CDR3 coding sequence is TGTGCCAGCAGTACCGACAGATTTAATGAAAAACTGTTTTTT. Protein: CASSTDRFNEKLFF. The full variable domain, completed using reference TRBV2 and TRBJ1-4, is EPEVTQTPSHQVTQMGQEVILRCVPISNHLYFYWYRQILGQKVEFLVSFYNNEISEKSEIFDDQFSVERPDGSNFTLKIRSTKLEDSAMYFCASSTDRFNEKLFFGSGTQLSVL.

The J gene is TRBJ2-1, the V gene TRBV9, with D perhaps TRBD1 (5 bases). Germline CDR1 and CDR2: SGDLS and YYNGEE. V lost 3 bases and J lost 0, with 10 bases in between. The length of the CDR3 is 15 residues. The CDR3 sequence is CASSAMTDSYNEQFF. The DNA of the CDR3 is TGTGCCAGCAGCGCGATGACAGACTCCTACAATGAGCAGTTCTTC.

The chain recombines TRBV2 with TRBJ2-6; D call uncertain. The CDR3 extends over 17 amino acids. V lost 6 bases and J 2 bases, leaving 17 bases between the germline ends. Germline lookup yields CDR1 SNHLY and CDR2 FYNNEI. The CDR3 bases are TGTGCCAGCAGCGACTCCAAACGTGGAGCTGGGGCCAACGTCCTGACTTTC. It yields the protein CASSDSKRGAGANVLTF.

The chain employs TRBV6-2 or TRBV6-3 and TRBJ2-7; 9 bases are a match to TRBD1. The J segment lost 7 bases and the V segment lost 4 bases, leaving 11 bases of the junction unmatched. The CDR3 sequence is 15 residues long. Germline V gene data show CDR1 as MNHEY and CDR2 as SVGEGT. CDR3 DNA: TGTGCCAGCAGTTTGACAGGGGGTTTCTCGGGGGAGCAGTACTTC. Protein: CASSLTGGFSGEQYF.

This chain joins TRBV19 and TRBJ2-7, with D maybe TRBD2 (5 bases). The CDR3 extends over 12 amino acids. Germline CDR1 LNHDA, CDR2 SQIVND (reference sequence). V was clipped by 3 bases and J by 6 bases, with 9 bases between them. CDR3 residues: CASSISGFEQYF. The CDR3 DNA reads TGTGCCAGTAGTATTTCGGGGTTCGAGCAGTACTTC.

V and J are TRBV7-2 and TRBJ2-2; 10 bases fit TRBD2. CDR3 length: 16 residues. The J segment lost 8 bases and the V segment lost 1 base, leaving 7 bases of the junction unmatched. The germline V gene has CDR1 SGHTA and CDR2 FQGNSA. The DNA of the CDR3 is TGTGCCAGCAGCTTAGGCCCAGCGGGGGGGCTGGGGGAGCTGTTTTTT. Its protein product is CASSLGPAGGLGELFF.

This chain joins TRBV16 and TRBJ2-7, with 8 bases fitting TRBD1. The CDR3 loop spans 15 amino acids. CDR1 and CDR2 (germline): KGHSY, FQNENV. After removal of 2 bases from V and 5 bases from J, the junction contained 8 bases not matched to a gene. The CDR3 here is CASSQTTGAAHEQYF. The CDR3 nucleotides are TGTGCCAGCAGCCAAACGACAGGGGCAGCACACGAGCAGTACTTC.

The rearrangement uses TRBV19 and TRBJ2-7; 11 bases match TRBD2. This CDR3 contains 15 residues. The V and J ends lost 5 bases and 5 bases, in that order; junction bases with no gene match: 8. Germline V gives CDR1 LNHDA, CDR2 SQIVND (reference sequence). DNA for the CDR3: TGTGCCAGTAGTCTAATAGCGGGAGGGCCCGACGAGCAGTACTTC. Amino acids: CASSLIAGGPDEQYF.

This rearrangement joins TRBV4-2 to TRBJ2-5, with D possibly matching TRBD2 (7 bases). Trimming left V 0 bases short and J 7 bases short, with 12 bases between. This CDR3 region has 14 residues. Germline CDR1 reads LGHNA; CDR2 reads YNFKEQ. The CDR3: CASSQDGRGGTQYF. The CDR3 nucleotides are TGTGCCAGCAGCCAAGATGGGAGGGGGGGGACCCAGTACTTC.

This chain's CDR3 is CAWSLTSGHEQYF. The CDR3 nucleotides are TGTGCCTGGAGTCTTACTAGCGGCCACGAGCAGTACTTC. The genes are TRBV30 and TRBJ2-7, with 8 nucleotides matching TRBD2. Germline V lookup: CDR1 GTSNPN, CDR2 SVGIG (reference sequence). With V trimmed by 2 bases and J by 5 bases, 5 bases remained unmatched. The CDR3 loop spans 13 amino acids.